This TCR beta chain comes out of a study of blood T cell repertoires in COVID-19. Original analysis: Amplification of reference gene primers provided the estimated nucleated cell counts. The data were produced by immunoSEQ multiplex PCR, yet TCRdb's version contains in-frame clones alone and is incomplete. D and trimming were read from the DNA, whereas the V and J calls and clone size are those reported in that table. The data contain approximately 140,000 clones, around four fifths of them singletons. The CDR3 runs 15 residues. Germline V gives CDR1 LNHDA, CDR2 SQIVND (reference sequence). V shed 4 bases, J shed 4 bases, and the junction held 6 bases outside the gene matches. This clone was seen a single time.

This receptor was obtained from a middle-aged woman with active or convalescent COVID-19. The material sequenced was peripheral blood. The V call is TRBV19, the J call TRBJ2-5; TRBD2 aligns across 10 bases. CDR3 bases: TGTGCCAGTAGTAATCTAGCGGGAGTTTCAGAGACCCAGTACTTC. It encodes CASSNLAGVSETQYF.